These 2 T cell receptor beta chains originate from one sample sequenced in a study of T cells after yellow fever vaccination. TCRdb fed the 5' RACE reads into MiXCR, producing one record per CDR3 protein. The profile shows a few hundred thousand distinct CDR3 sequences, 7.5% to 9.5% of them singletons. This specimen was CD4+ T cells sorted from PBMCs, taken 5 days after the yellow fever booster vaccination. These receptors were collected from a man aged 18 to 30 who received the YFV17D yellow fever vaccine.

The chain uses TRBV5-7 and TRBJ2-3; TRBD2 matches 8 bases. TRBV5-7 is an ORF, with its function uncertain. The CDR3 has 17 residues. V gave up 2 bases and J gave up 0 bases; unmatched junction bases: 8. The CDR3 bases are TGTGCCAGCAGCTTCAAATTACTAGCGGATAGCACAGATACGCAGTATTTT. Its protein is CASSFKLLADSTDTQYF.

Only a few counts were recorded for this clonotype. The chain links TRBV11-2 to TRBJ2-4, with D hard to call. V was shortened by 2 bases and J by 7 bases, with 12 bases between the two germline ends. In germline, CDR1 is SGHAT, CDR2 FQNNGV. This CDR3 region has 14 residues. The CDR3 reads CASSLMTRRNIQYF. CDR3 DNA: TGTGCCAGCAGCTTAATGACCAGGCGGAACATTCAGTACTTC. Full variable domain (outside the CDR3, taken from reference TRBV11-2 and TRBJ2-4): EAGVAQSPRYKIIEKRQSVAFWCNPISGHATLYWYQQILGQGPKLLIQFQNNGVVDDSQLPKDRFSAERLKGVDSTLKIQPAKLEDSAVYLCASSLMTRRNIQYFGAGTRLSVL.